These 3 T cell receptor beta chains were all obtained from the same sample, sequenced in a study of shared clonotypes between healthy human individuals. Method: immunoSEQ multiplex PCR; TCRdb's copy keeps in-frame clones and lacks some. Of about 820,000 clones in the sample, more than 85% were seen once. Naivety among CD8 cells was defined by CD45RO negativity and positive CCR7 selection, thereby excluding terminally differentiated effector memory CD45RA+ cells. Sequencing was carried out using naive CD8+ T cells sorted from blood. These receptors originate from a man aged 25 to 45 in good health.

The chain carries TRBV25-1 and TRBJ2-7; maybe TRBD1 (6 bases). Germline V CDR1 and CDR2: MGHDK, SYGVNS. This CDR3 region has 14 residues. V lost 3 bases to trimming and J lost 5 bases, with 14 bases between them. CDR3 in amino acids: CASSELGWDNEQYF. CDR3 coding DNA: TGTGCCAGCAGTGAGCTTGGATGGGACAACGAGCAGTACTTC.

V gene TRBV11-2 combines with J gene TRBJ2-5; the D is unclear. This CDR3 spans 13 amino acids. The V end was cut by 5 bases, the J end by 3 bases, with 10 bases between. Germline CDR1 and CDR2: SGHAT and FQNNGV. In nucleotides, the CDR3 is TGTGCCAGCAGCACTTGGCCCGAAGAGACCCAGTACTTC. This sequence encodes CASSTWPEETQYF.

The gene calls are TRBV5-1 and TRBJ2-3; 9 bases are a match to TRBD1. Germline assignment: CDR1 SGHRS and CDR2 YFSETQ. V was pared by 3 bases and J by 3 bases, with 2 bases of the junction left unmatched. CDR3 length: 14 amino acids. The CDR3 here is CASSSGTGTDTQYF. For the CDR3, the DNA is TGCGCCAGCAGCTCGGGGACAGGGACAGATACGCAGTATTTT.